The 9 T cell receptor beta chains below come from one sample, sequenced in a study of cytomegalovirus exposure and HLA in healthy donors. PCR was performed using 60 Vbeta and 13 Jbeta primers. Generated by immunoSEQ multiplex PCR, the TCRdb table keeps only in-frame clones and is missing some. This table holds roughly 100,000 clones, about 70% found once. Sequencing was done on a sample of PBMCs. Every receptor here comes from a man aged 25-45 years in good health and CMV-seronegative.

The chain couples TRBV30 to TRBJ2-7; D ambiguous. The CDR3 extends over 11 amino acids. The ends were cut back, 1 base at V and 2 bases at J, with 3 bases in the middle. Per the germline V gene, CDR1 is GTSNPN and CDR2 is SVGIG (reference sequence). Written as DNA, the CDR3 is TGTGCCTGGAGTGGAGCCTACGAGCAGTACTTC. This encodes CAWSGAYEQYF.

The CDR3 nucleotides read TGTGCCAGCAGCTTGACACAGACGAACACTGAAGCTTTCTTT. Its translation: CASSLTQTNTEAFF. The chain combines TRBV5-5 with TRBJ1-1; D unresolved. Germline-derived CDR1 and CDR2 are SGHKS and YYEKEE (reference sequence). This CDR3 is 14 amino acids long. V was pared by 1 base and J by 1 base, with 8 bases between.

The genes are TRBV5-6 and TRBJ1-4; 7 bases match TRBD1. CDR1 and CDR2 from the germline V gene are SGHDT and YYEEEE. The CDR3 has 15 residues. The V segment lost 4 bases and the J segment 5 bases; nucleotides outside the gene matches: 8. As DNA, the CDR3 is TGTGCCAGCAGCCCTACGACAGGGCACAATGAAAAACTGTTTTTT. Translation gives CASSPTTGHNEKLFF.

The rearrangement links TRBV28 to TRBJ1-2, with 12 bases that match TRBD1. V was clipped by 6 bases and J by 0 bases; unmatched bases: 8. Germline loops: CDR1 MDHEN, CDR2 SYDVKM. The CDR3 consists of 17 residues. In nucleotides, the CDR3 is TGTGCCAGCAGATCACCGGGACAGGGGGCGTCTAACTATGGCTACACCTTC. It encodes CASRSPGQGASNYGYTF.

The CDR3 reads CASSYEGLAGDTQYF. The CDR3 region has the DNA TGTGCCAGCTCATATGAGGGACTAGCGGGAGATACGCAGTATTTT. The J gene is TRBJ2-3, the V gene TRBV18, with 12 bases fitting TRBD2. CDR3 length: 15 residues. Germline CDR1 KGHSH, CDR2 LQKENI. V lost 5 bases to trimming and J lost 5 bases; unmatched junction nucleotides: 5.

The chain has TRBV5-1 and TRBJ2-2; D gene ambiguous. This CDR3 region has 15 residues. The ends were cut back, 0 bases at V and 0 bases at J, with 6 bases in the middle. From germline, CDR1 is SGHRS and CDR2 YFSETQ. The CDR3 DNA follows: TGCGCCAGCAGCTTGGTTTTAGCGAACACCGGGGAGCTGTTTTTT. Translation gives CASSLVLANTGELFF.

The chain combines TRBV28 with TRBJ2-4; 10 positions match TRBD2. J lost 9 bases, V lost 1 base, and 3 bases had no gene match. Germline CDR1 MDHEN, CDR2 SYDVKM. This CDR3 spans 14 amino acids. CDR3: CASSLSSGSSIQYF. Here the CDR3 DNA reads TGTGCCAGCAGTTTATCTAGCGGGAGTAGCATTCAGTACTTC.

The chain couples TRBV5-4 to TRBJ2-5, with D perhaps TRBD2 (6 bases). The end of the DNA aligns better with TRBJ2-7, so the J call may be wrong. This CDR3 is built from 15 residues. Germline lookup yields CDR1 SGHNT and CDR2 YYREEE (reference sequence). The CDR3 DNA reads TGTGCCAGCAGCTTATGGGACTTAAGCTCCTACGAGCAGTACTTC. The encoded protein is CASSLWDLSSYEQYF.

This chain joins TRBV7-3 and TRBJ2-7; possibly TRBD2 for D (6 bases). Trimming took 0 bases from V and 6 from J, leaving 9 bases between them. The CDR3 totals 13 residues. CDR1 and CDR2 (germline): SGHTA, FQGTGA. DNA for the CDR3: TGTGCCAGCAGCTTAACGCCGGGGGTCGAGCAGTACTTC. This encodes CASSLTPGVEQYF.